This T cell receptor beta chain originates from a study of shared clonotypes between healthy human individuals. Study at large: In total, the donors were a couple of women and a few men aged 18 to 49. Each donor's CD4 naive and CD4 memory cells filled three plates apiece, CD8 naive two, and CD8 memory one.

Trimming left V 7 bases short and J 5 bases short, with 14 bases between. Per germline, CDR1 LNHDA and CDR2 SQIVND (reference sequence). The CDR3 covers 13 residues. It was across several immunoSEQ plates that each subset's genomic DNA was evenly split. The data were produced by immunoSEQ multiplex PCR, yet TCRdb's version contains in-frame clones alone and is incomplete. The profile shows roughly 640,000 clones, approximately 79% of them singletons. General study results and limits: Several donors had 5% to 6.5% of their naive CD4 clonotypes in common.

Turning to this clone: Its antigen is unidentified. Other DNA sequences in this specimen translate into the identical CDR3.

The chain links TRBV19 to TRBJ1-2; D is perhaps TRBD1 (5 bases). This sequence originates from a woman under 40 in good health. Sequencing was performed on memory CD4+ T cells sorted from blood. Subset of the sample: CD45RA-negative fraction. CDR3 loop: CASTPGTGYGYTF. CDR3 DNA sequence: TGTGCCAGTACCCCCGGGACGGGGTATGGCTACACCTTC. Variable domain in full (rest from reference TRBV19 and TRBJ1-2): DGGITQSPKYLFRKEGQNVTLSCEQNLNHDAMYWYRQDPGQGLRLIYYSQIVNDFQKGDIAEGYSVSREKKESFPLTVTSAQKNPTAFYLCASTPGTGYGYTFGSGTRLTVV.